This TCR beta chain was recorded in a study of cytomegalovirus exposure and HLA in healthy donors. The overall study: Among about 200 million T cells, an earlier analysis found approximately 110 million unique TCR beta sequences.

The PCR was carried out with 60 Vbeta primers and 13 Jbeta primers. Assay used: immunoSEQ multiplex PCR; TCRdb lists only in-frame clones, some missing. The sample lists around 100,000 clones; 73% were seen once. This CDR3 is 15 amino acids long. Germline CDR1 MNHEY, CDR2 SVGAGI. As concerns this clone: The junction does not match germline at one end; this may be a read error. Other nucleotide sequences in the sample specify the same CDR3.

Sequencing input: PBMCs. The chain combines TRBV6-5 with TRBJ1-2, with 7 bases matching TRBD1. The TCR was taken from a woman aged 30 to 39 in good health and CMV-seronegative. CDR3 amino acids: CASSLRQGVRYGYTF. CDR3 sequence (DNA): TGCGCCAGCAGCCTCAGACAGGGCGTCCGCTATGGCTACACCTTC.